This TCR beta chain came from a study of CD8 T cells in Susac syndrome. The RNA input was 0.5 to 1 ug, and it was reverse transcribed with random hexamers. TCRdb processed the immunoSEQ multiplex PCR reads anew with MiXCR; each CDR3 protein has one entry. In the table there are about 180,000 distinct CDR3 sequences, approximately 96% of which are singletons. The V gene lost 7 bases and the J gene lost 5 bases, with 20 bases spanning the gap. The length of the CDR3 is 15 residues. This chain uses TRBV12-3 or TRBV12-4 with TRBJ1-1; D perhaps matches TRBD1 (6 bases). This clonotype was obtained from a human donor with multiple sclerosis. Sample: CD4+ T cells from PBMCs. The CDR3 region is CASTLGGRAYTEAFF. The CDR3 DNA sequence: TGTGCCAGCACCCTAGGGGGGCGAGCTTATACTGAAGCTTTCTTT.